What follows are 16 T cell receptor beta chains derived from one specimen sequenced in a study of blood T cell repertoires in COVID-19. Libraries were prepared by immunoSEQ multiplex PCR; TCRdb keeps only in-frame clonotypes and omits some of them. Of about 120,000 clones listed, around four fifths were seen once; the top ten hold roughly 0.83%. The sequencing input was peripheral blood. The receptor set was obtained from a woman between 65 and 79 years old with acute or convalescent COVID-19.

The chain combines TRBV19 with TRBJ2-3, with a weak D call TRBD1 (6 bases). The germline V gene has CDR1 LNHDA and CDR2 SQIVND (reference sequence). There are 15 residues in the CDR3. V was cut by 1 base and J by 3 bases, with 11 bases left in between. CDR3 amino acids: CASSIGRGKTDTQYF. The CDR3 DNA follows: TGTGCCAGTAGTATAGGCAGGGGTAAGACAGATACGCAGTATTTT.

This CDR3 is CASGSGIGGHGYTF. CDR3 DNA sequence: TGTGCTAGTGGTTCTGGTATCGGGGGGCATGGCTACACCTTC. The chain uses TRBV12-5 and TRBJ1-2; maybe TRBD1 (6 bases). V was clipped by 4 bases and J by 6 bases, with 15 bases between them. This CDR3 has 14 amino acids. Germline CDR1 LGHNT, CDR2 FRNRAP.

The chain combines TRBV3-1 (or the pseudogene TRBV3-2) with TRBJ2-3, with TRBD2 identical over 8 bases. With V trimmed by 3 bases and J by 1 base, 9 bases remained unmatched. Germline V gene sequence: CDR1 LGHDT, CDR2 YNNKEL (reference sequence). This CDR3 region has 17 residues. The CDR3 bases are TGTGCCAGCAGCCACAGTATAGCGGGGACGGGCACAGATACGCAGTATTTT. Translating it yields CASSHSIAGTGTDTQYF.

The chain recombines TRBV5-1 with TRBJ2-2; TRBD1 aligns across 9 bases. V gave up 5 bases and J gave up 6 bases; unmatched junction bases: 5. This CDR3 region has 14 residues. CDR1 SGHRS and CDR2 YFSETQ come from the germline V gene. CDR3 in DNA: TGCGCCAGCAGTTATCGACAGGGGGCCGGGGAGCTGTTTTTT. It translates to CASSYRQGAGELFF.

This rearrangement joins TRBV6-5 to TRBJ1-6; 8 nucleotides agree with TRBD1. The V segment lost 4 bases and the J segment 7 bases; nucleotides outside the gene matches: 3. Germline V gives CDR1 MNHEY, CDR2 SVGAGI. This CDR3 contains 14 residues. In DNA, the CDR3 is TGTGCCAGCAGTTGGGACAGGCGGAATTCACCCCTCCACTTT. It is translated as CASSWDRRNSPLHF.

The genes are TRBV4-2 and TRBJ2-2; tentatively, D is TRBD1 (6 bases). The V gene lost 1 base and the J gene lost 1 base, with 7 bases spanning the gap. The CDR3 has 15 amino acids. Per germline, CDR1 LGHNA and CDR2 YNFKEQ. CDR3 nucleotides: TGTGCCAGCAGCCAAGGGACAGTGAACACCGGGGAGCTGTTTTTT. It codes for CASSQGTVNTGELFF.

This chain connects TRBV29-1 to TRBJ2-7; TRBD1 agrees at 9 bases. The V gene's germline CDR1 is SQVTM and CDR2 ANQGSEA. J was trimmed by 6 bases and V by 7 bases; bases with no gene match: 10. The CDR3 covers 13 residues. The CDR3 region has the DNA TGCAGCGCTAGGGACAGGGTACAGGGCGAGCAGTACTTC. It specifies CSARDRVQGEQYF.

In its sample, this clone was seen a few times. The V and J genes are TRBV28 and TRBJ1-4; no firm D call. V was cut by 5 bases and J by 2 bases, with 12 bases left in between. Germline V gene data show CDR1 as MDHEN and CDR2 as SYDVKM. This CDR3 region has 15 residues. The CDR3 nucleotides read TGTGCCAGCAGTCCCCGAGGAGGGACTAATGAAAAACTGTTTTTT. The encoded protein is CASSPRGGTNEKLFF.

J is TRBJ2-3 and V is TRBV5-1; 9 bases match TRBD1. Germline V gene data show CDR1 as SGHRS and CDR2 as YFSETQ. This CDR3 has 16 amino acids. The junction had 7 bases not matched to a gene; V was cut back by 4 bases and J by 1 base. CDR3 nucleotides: TGCGCCAGCAGCCCGGACAGGGGAAGTGGCACAGATACGCAGTATTTT. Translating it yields CASSPDRGSGTDTQYF.

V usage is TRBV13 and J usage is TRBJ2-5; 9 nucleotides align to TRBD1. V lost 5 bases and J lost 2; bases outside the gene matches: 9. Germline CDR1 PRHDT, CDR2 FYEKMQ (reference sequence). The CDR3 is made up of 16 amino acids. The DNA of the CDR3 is TGTGCCAGCAGCGGGGGACAGGGAAGAGAGCAAGAGACCCAGTACTTC. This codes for CASSGGQGREQETQYF. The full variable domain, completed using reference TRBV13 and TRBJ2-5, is AAGVIQSPRHLIKEKRETATLKCYPIPRHDTVYWYQQGPGQDPQFLISFYEKMQSDKGSIPDRFSAQQFSDYHSELNMSSLELGDSALYFCASSGGQGREQETQYFGPGTRLLVL.

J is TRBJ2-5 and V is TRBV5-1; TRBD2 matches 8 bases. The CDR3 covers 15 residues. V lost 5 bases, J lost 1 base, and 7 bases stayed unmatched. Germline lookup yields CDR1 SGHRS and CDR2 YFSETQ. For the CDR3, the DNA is TGCGCCAGCAGACCCAGCGGGGGCCTCCAAGAGACCCAGTACTTC. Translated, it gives CASRPSGGLQETQYF.

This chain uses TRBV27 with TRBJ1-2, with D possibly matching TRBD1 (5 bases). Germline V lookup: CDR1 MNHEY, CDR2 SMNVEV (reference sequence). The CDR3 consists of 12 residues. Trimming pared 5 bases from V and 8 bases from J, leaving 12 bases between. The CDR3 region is CASSRGGRGYTF. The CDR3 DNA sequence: TGTGCCAGCAGTCGGGGGGGGAGGGGCTACACCTTC.

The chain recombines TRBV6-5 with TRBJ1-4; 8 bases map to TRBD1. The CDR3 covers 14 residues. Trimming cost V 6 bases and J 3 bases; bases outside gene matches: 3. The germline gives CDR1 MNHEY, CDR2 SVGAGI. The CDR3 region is CASRIQGANEKLFF. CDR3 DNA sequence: TGTGCCAGCAGGATACAGGGGGCTAATGAAAAACTGTTTTTT.

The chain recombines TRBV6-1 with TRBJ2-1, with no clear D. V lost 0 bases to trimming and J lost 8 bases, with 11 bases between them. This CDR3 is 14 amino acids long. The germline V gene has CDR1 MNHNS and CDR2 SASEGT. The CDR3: CASSEALREDEQFF. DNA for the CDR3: TGTGCCAGCAGTGAAGCGCTTCGAGAGGATGAGCAGTTCTTC.

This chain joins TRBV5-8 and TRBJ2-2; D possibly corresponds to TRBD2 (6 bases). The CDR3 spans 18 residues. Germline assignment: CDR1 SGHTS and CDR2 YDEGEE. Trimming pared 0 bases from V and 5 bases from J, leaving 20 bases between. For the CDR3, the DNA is TGTGCCAGCAGCTTGGGTCGGGCTAGCGCTGCGTGGACCGGGGAGCTGTTTTTT. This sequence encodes CASSLGRASAAWTGELFF.

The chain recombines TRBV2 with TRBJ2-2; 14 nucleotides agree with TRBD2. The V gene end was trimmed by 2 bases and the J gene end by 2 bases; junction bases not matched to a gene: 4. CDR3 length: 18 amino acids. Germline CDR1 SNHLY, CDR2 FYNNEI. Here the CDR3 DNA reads TGTGCCAGCAGTGAAATCGGACTAGCGGGGGGAAACACCGGGGAGCTGTTTTTT. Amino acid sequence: CASSEIGLAGGNTGELFF.